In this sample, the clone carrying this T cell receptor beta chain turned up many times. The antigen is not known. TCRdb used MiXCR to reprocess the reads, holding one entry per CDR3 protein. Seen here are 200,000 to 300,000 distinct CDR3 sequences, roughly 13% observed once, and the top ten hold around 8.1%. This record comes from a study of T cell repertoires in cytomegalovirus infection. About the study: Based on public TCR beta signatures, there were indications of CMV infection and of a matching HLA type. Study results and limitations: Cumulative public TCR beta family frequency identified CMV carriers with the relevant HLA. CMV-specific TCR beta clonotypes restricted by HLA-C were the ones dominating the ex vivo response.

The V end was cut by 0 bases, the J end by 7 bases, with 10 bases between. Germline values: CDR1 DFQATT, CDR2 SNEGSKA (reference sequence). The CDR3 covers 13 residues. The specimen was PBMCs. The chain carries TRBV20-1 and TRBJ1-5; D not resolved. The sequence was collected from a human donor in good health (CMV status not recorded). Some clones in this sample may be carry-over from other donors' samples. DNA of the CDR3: TGCAGTGCTAGAGAGCTGGGAGGGCAGCCCCAGCATTTT. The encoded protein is CSARELGGQPQHF.